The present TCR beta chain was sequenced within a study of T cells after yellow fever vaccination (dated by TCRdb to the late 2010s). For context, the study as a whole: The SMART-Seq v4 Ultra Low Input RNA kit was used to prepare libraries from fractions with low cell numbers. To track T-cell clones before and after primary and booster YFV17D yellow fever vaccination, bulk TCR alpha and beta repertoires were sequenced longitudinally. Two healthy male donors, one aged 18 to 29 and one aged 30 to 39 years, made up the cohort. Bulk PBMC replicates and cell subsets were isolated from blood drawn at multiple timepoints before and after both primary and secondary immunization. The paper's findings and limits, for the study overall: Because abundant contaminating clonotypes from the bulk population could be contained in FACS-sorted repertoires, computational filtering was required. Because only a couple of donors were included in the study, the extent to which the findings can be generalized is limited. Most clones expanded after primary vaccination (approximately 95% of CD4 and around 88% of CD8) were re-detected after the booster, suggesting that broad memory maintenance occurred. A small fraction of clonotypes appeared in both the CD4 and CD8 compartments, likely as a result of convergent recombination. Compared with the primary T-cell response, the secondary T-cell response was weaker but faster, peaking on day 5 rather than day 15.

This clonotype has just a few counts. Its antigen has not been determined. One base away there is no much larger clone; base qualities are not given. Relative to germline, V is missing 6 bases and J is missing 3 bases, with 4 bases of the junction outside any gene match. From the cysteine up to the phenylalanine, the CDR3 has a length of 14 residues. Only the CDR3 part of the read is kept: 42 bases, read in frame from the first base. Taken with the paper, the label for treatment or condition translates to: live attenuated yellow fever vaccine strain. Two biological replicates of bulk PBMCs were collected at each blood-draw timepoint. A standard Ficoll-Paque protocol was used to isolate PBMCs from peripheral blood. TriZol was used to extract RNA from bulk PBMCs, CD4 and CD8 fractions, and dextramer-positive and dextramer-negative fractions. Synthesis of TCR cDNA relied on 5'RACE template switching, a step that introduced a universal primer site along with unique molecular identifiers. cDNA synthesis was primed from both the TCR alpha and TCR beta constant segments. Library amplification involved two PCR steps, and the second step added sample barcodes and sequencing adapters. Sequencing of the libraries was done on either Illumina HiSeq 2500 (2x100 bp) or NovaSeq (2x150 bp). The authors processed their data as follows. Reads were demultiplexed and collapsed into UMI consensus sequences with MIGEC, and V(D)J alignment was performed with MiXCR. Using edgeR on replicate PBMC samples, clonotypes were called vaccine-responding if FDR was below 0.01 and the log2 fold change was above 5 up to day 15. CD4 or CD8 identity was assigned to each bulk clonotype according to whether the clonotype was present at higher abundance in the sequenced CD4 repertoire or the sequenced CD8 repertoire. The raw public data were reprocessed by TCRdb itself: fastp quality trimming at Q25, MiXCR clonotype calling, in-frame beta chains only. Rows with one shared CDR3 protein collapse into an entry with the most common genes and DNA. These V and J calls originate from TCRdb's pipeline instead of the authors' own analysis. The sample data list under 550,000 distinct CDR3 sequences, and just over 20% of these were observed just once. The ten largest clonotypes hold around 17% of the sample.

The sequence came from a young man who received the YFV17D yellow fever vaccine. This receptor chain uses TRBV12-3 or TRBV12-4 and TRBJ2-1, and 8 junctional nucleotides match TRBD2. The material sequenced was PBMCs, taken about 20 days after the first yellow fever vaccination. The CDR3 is CASRAGTSYNEQFF. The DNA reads TGTGCCAGCAGGGCCGGGACTAGCTACAATGAGCAGTTCTTC.